The 23 T cell receptor beta chains presented below share a single source sample, sequenced in a study of OX40 agonist ivuxolimab in advanced cancers. Assay: immunoSEQ multiplex PCR; the TCRdb copy retains only in-frame clones and omits some. The profile shows 68,000 or so clones, about four fifths of them singletons. Sequencing used CD4+ or CD8+ T cells sorted from blood, obtained in a trial of the OX40 agonist ivuxolimab. These receptors all come from an adult with an advanced solid tumor such as melanoma, head and neck, liver or kidney cancer.

CDR3 sequence: CASSPQGWLAGGSSYEQYF. CDR3 coding DNA: TGTGCCAGCAGCCCTCAGGGGTGGCTAGCGGGAGGGAGCTCCTACGAGCAGTACTTC. V usage is TRBV28 and J usage is TRBJ2-7; 12 bases line up with TRBD2. V lost 6 bases, J lost 0 bases, and 15 bases stayed unmatched. The CDR3 contains 19 residues. Germline values: CDR1 MDHEN, CDR2 SYDVKM.

The chain employs TRBV28 and TRBJ1-4; 7 bases line up with TRBD1. CDR1 and CDR2 from the germline V gene are MDHEN and SYDVKM. The CDR3 sequence is 17 residues long. V lost 5 bases, J lost 0 bases, and 9 bases stayed unmatched. CDR3 coding DNA: TGTGCCAGCAGTGGAGGGGGCACCTTTGCAACTAATGAAAAACTGTTTTTT. Its protein is CASSGGGTFATNEKLFF.

The chain combines TRBV6-6 with TRBJ2-1; the D gene could be TRBD1 or TRBD2 (6 bases each). Germline V gene lookup returns CDR1 MNHNY and CDR2 SVGAGI (reference sequence). Trimming removed 0 bases from V and 6 bases from J, with 15 bases in between. The CDR3 spans 16 residues. In nucleotides, the CDR3 is TGTGCCAGCAGTTACTCTGGTCGGGGGCGCCCCAATGAGCAGTTCTTC. Its protein is CASSYSGRGRPNEQFF.

The chain has TRBV11-2 and TRBJ2-1; D call uncertain. The CDR3 length is 13 residues. Germline V lookup: CDR1 SGHAT, CDR2 FQNNGV. The ends were cut back, 1 base at V and 3 bases at J, with 4 bases in the middle. This chain's CDR3 is CASSLGLYNEQFF. The CDR3 bases are TGTGCCAGCAGCTTAGGGCTCTACAATGAGCAGTTCTTC.

The chain uses TRBV28 and TRBJ1-5; a possible D gene is TRBD1 (6 bases). Germline loops: CDR1 MDHEN, CDR2 SYDVKM. V was trimmed by 2 bases and J by 9 bases, leaving 14 bases between them. The length of the CDR3 is 14 residues. The CDR3 sequence is CASSLMGTKRPQHF. Here the CDR3 DNA reads TGTGCCAGCAGTTTAATGGGGACAAAGCGGCCCCAGCATTTT.

This clone was seen only once. The chain carries TRBV7-6 and TRBJ2-3, with D possibly being TRBD2 (7 bases). This CDR3 has 16 residues. CDR1 and CDR2 (germline): SGHVS, FNYEAQ. Trimming removed 1 base from V and 2 bases from J, with 13 bases in between. CDR3 DNA: TGTGCCAGCAGCTTAGGCGCGGGGGCCCTCACAGATACGCAGTATTTT. This encodes CASSLGAGALTDTQYF. The full variable domain, completed using reference TRBV7-6 and TRBJ2-3, is GAGVSQSPRYKVTKRGQDVALRCDPISGHVSLYWYRQALGQGPEFLTYFNYEAQQDKSGLPNDRFSAERPEGSISTLTIQRTEQRDSAMYRCASSLGAGALTDTQYFGPGTRLTVL.

V gene TRBV11-2 combines with J gene TRBJ2-7; D call uncertain. This CDR3 contains 15 residues. V shed 1 base and J shed 1 base, with 11 bases lying between them. Germline loops: CDR1 SGHAT, CDR2 FQNNGV. The CDR3 nucleotides read TGTGCCAGCAGCTTAGTAAACGGCGAATCCTACGAGCAGTACTTC. It translates to CASSLVNGESYEQYF.

J is TRBJ2-5 and V is TRBV5-8; D uncertain. The J call may be faulty, since TRBJ2-7 better matches the DNA end. This CDR3 is 14 amino acids long. From germline, CDR1 is SGHTS and CDR2 YDEGEE. CDR3 sequence: CASRPDPASHEQYF. Written as DNA, the CDR3 is TGTGCCAGCAGGCCCGACCCGGCGTCCCACGAGCAGTACTTC.

The chain joins TRBV4-3 to TRBJ1-1; D not resolved. CDR1 LGHNA and CDR2 YSLEER come from the germline V gene. The CDR3 consists of 17 residues. V lost 0 bases and J lost 11, with 25 bases in between. CDR3 region: CASSQDLQGPVASGAFF. CDR3 coding DNA: TGCGCCAGCAGCCAAGATCTCCAAGGACCGGTGGCGAGCGGGGCTTTCTTT.

The V call is TRBV4-2, the J call TRBJ1-1; D not certain. The CDR3 length is 13 residues. The V end was cut by 3 bases, the J end by 1 base, with 6 bases between. The germline CDR1 and CDR2 sequences are LGHNA and YNFKEQ. The CDR3 sequence is CASSHKENTEAFF. Written as DNA, the CDR3 is TGTGCCAGCAGCCACAAGGAGAACACTGAAGCTTTCTTT.

The chain links TRBV6-5 to TRBJ2-3, with D tentatively TRBD2 (6 bases). In germline, CDR1 is MNHEY, CDR2 SVGAGI. The CDR3 is 15 amino acids. V lost 3 bases and J lost 0, with 10 bases in between. Written as DNA, the CDR3 is TGTGCCAGCAGTTATGGACTAACTAGCACAGATACGCAGTATTTT. Its protein is CASSYGLTSTDTQYF.

This chain uses TRBV6-6 with TRBJ2-3; the D is unclear. Between the trimmed V and J ends, which lost 5 bases and 4 bases, there was a span of 13 bases. The CDR3 has 14 amino acids. Germline V gene lookup returns CDR1 MNHNY and CDR2 SVGAGI (reference sequence). The CDR3, as DNA: TGTGCCAGCAGTAATTTAGGTCTCCCAGATACGCAGTATTTT. It specifies CASSNLGLPDTQYF.

In its sample, this clone was seen once. The V call is TRBV9, the J call TRBJ2-2, with D perhaps matching TRBD1 or TRBD2 (6 bases each). The CDR3 is 15 residues long. Trimming took off 4 bases at V and 14 bases at J, with 24 bases between the two ends. Germline V lookup: CDR1 SGDLS, CDR2 YYNGEE. The CDR3 sequence is CASSQGGRRASDLFF. The CDR3 nucleotides are TGTGCCAGCAGCCAAGGGGGAAGGAGGGCCAGTGACCTGTTTTTT.

Only one count was recorded for this clone. V and J are TRBV7-2 and TRBJ2-1; possible D gene TRBD2, 6 bases. Germline-derived CDR1 and CDR2 are SGHTA and FQGNSA. Trimming took off 3 bases at V and 3 bases at J, with 12 bases between the two ends. The CDR3 extends over 15 amino acids. In nucleotides, the CDR3 is TGTGCCAGCAGCTTTTCGAGGGGAGGCTACAATGAGCAGTTCTTC. It translates to CASSFSRGGYNEQFF.

The chain employs TRBV27 and TRBJ2-1; D is unclear. The germline gives CDR1 MNHEY, CDR2 SMNVEV (reference sequence). The germline V and J ends were trimmed by 7 bases and 5 bases, with 12 bases remaining between them. This CDR3 comprises 13 residues. The CDR3 protein is CASIRRQNNEQFF. The CDR3 coding sequence is TGTGCCAGCATTCGACGTCAGAACAATGAGCAGTTCTTC.

This sequence joins TRBV14 and TRBJ2-5, with TRBD2 identical over 8 bases. V trimming: 4 bases; J trimming: 2 bases; junction bases outside the gene matches: 6. This CDR3 region has 15 residues. Germline CDR1 and CDR2: SGHDN and FVKESK. CDR3 nucleotides: TGTGCCAGCAGCCCGGGAGGGCGGATACAAGAGACCCAGTACTTC. Its translation is CASSPGGRIQETQYF.

The V call is TRBV5-1, the J call TRBJ2-3, with 7 bases that match TRBD2. CDR3 length: 16 amino acids. CDR1 is SGHRS and CDR2 is YFSETQ in the germline V gene. V trimming: 4 bases; J trimming: 0 bases; junction bases outside the gene matches: 8. CDR3: CASSRTLAASTDTQYF. CDR3 sequence (DNA): TGCGCCAGCAGCAGGACTCTAGCGGCTAGCACAGATACGCAGTATTTT.

The chain couples TRBV28 to TRBJ2-1; D uncertain. Germline CDR1 is MDHEN and CDR2 is SYDVKM. Trimming cost V 10 bases and J 9 bases, with 16 bases left between them. This CDR3 has 12 residues. This chain's CDR3 is CATKTRRPEQFF. CDR3 in DNA: TGTGCCACCAAGACCCGCCGGCCTGAGCAGTTCTTC.

The chain carries TRBV11-2 and TRBJ2-7; 7 bases are shared with TRBD2. The ends lost 8 bases at V and 4 bases at J; junction bases unmatched: 11. The CDR3 is 14 residues long. CDR1 SGHAT and CDR2 FQNNGV come from the germline V gene. The CDR3 sequence is CASGTGRVRYEQYF. In nucleotides, the CDR3 is TGTGCCAGCGGTACGGGGAGGGTTAGGTACGAGCAGTACTTC.

V and J are TRBV18 and TRBJ2-7; D is ambiguous. This CDR3 has 14 amino acids. V lost 0 bases, J lost 3 bases, and 9 bases lay in between. Germline-derived CDR1 and CDR2 are KGHSH and LQKENI. The CDR3 DNA is TGTGCCAGCTCACCACCGGCTAGTGGCTACGAGCAGTACTTC. Residues: CASSPPASGYEQYF.

The chain links TRBV7-9 to TRBJ1-4; a weak D match, TRBD1 (5 bases). Between the trimmed V and J ends, which lost 4 bases and 8 bases, there was a span of 17 bases. The CDR3 covers 15 residues. Germline CDR1 SEHNR, CDR2 FQNEAQ (reference sequence). CDR3 sequence reads: CASSSASGLSEKLFF. Written as DNA, the CDR3 is TGTGCCAGCAGCTCCGCGTCAGGGCTGTCCGAAAAACTGTTTTTT.

The chain combines TRBV30 with TRBJ2-7; D is possibly TRBD2 (5 bases). The length of the CDR3 is 13 residues. Germline CDR1 and CDR2: GTSNPN and SVGIG (reference sequence). Trimming took off 4 bases at V and 0 bases at J, with 10 bases between the two ends. DNA for the CDR3: TGTGCCTGGAACCGGGGTTACTCCTACGAGCAGTACTTC. Protein product: CAWNRGYSYEQYF.

J is TRBJ2-1 and V is TRBV21-1; TRBD1, the table's D call, was not compared with the DNA. TRBV21-1 is reported as a pseudogene. The CDR3 spans 13 residues. CDR3 sequence (DNA): TGTGCCAGCAGCAAAGCTTGGGGGCTAGGGCAGTTCTTC. Encoded protein: CASSKAWGLGQFF.